This T cell receptor (beta chain) was captured by sequencing in a study of CD8 T cells in Susac syndrome. Study-wide results and caveats: In Susac syndrome, the CD4+ T cell repertoires did not show clonal expansion.

While CD8+ and CD4+ T cells were isolated negatively, TEMRA cells were enriched by FACS. J lost 6 bases, V lost 5 bases, and 13 bases had no gene match. Germline V gives CDR1 GTSNPN, CDR2 SVGIG (reference sequence). This CDR3 is built from 16 residues. Comment on this clonotype: Its specificity is not known.

Random-hexamer reverse transcription was applied to about 0.45 to 1 ug RNA. Multiplex PCR with immunoSEQ amplified the TCR beta CDR3 across 54 Vbeta and 13 Jbeta. MiXCR, applied by TCRdb to the immunoSEQ multiplex PCR reads, yields one record per CDR3 protein. The sample has 95,000 to 150,000 distinct CDR3 sequences, around 96% seen once. The chain has TRBV30 and TRBJ2-1, with 10 bases identical to TRBD2. This clonotype was obtained from a human donor with Susac syndrome. Material: CD4+ T cells from PBMCs. CDR3 residues: CAWAGGTSVPANEQFF. CDR3 coding DNA: TGTGCCTGGGCTGGTGGGACTAGCGTCCCCGCCAATGAGCAGTTCTTC. Complete variable domain (other parts from reference TRBV30 and TRBJ2-1): SQTIHQWPATLVQPVGSPLSLECTVEGTSNPNLYWYRQAAGRGLQLLFYSVGIGQISSEVPQNLSASRPQDRQFILSSKKLLLSDSGFYLCAWAGGTSVPANEQFFGPGTRLTVL.